Listed below are T cell receptor beta chains from one sample, sequenced in a study of T-cell memory formation after mild COVID-19. Each CDR3 protein is one row after TCRdb ran MiXCR on the 5' RACE reads. This table has 390,000 or so distinct CDR3 sequences, about a sixth appearing once. The sample consisted of PBMCs or a T cell subset sorted from them (not recorded which). These receptors originate from a man aged 18 to 30 who had mild COVID-19 (a few samples of this study predate the infection). Cell type and time point are not known. CDR3s include the opening cysteine and the closing phenylalanine or tryptophan. Each record gives: V gene, clone size, J gene, D gene, CDR3 DNA, CDR3 protein. D genes are given only for firm matches. The listing skips clone size in some rows; elsewhere it reads once, few, many or a size class.

>TRBV19|few|TRBJ1-1|-
TGTGCCAGTAGTACCCCCTGGGACGGCGAGAACACTGAAGCTTTCTTT
CASSTPWDGENTEAFF
>TRBV28|few|TRBJ1-4|-
TGTGCCAGCAGTTTTCTTGAAGGGGAAAAACTGTTTTTT
CASSFLEGEKLFF
>TRBV18|-|TRBJ1-1|-
TGTGCCAGCTCACCCAGGGGTTTGGGGACTGAAGCTTTCTTT
CASSPRGLGTEAFF
>TRBV27|-|TRBJ2-1|TRBD2
TGTGCCAGCAGAAATTCGGGACTAGCGGGGTCTAATGAGCAGTTCTTC
CASRNSGLAGSNEQFF
>TRBV28|many|TRBJ1-4|TRBD1
TGTGCCACACAGGGGGCGAATGAAAAACTGTTTTTT
CATQGANEKLFF
>TRBV6-5|-|TRBJ2-1|-
TGTGCCAGCAGTTACTCCAACTACAATGAGCAGTTCTTC
CASSYSNYNEQFF
>TRBV7-3|-|TRBJ2-1|TRBD2
TGTGCCAGCAGCCCTCAAATGGGACTAGCGGAGCAGTTCTTC
CASSPQMGLAEQFF
>TRBV7-8|few|TRBJ1-2|-
TGTGCCAGCAGCTTAGAAGGCAGGAACTATGGCTACACCTTC
CASSLEGRNYGYTF
>TRBV7-3|few|TRBJ2-7|-
TGTGCCAGCAGGGAGTCTGGGACGAGAGGCGGAGAGCAGTACTTC
CASRESGTRGGEQYF
>TRBV5-1|-|TRBJ1-2|-
TGCGCCAGCAGTAGAGAGCCTAACTATGGCTACACCTTC
CASSREPNYGYTF
>TRBV7-9|-|TRBJ2-5|TRBD2
TGTGCCAGCAGCCCTTTGGGAGCGGGGGGGATGGAGACCCAGTACTTC
CASSPLGAGGMETQYF
>TRBV5-1|-|TRBJ1-1|-
TGCGCCAGCAGCTTGGGAGGGGGTGATCCTGAAGCTTTCTTT
CASSLGGGDPEAFF
>TRBV18|-|TRBJ2-7|TRBD2
TGTGCCAGCGCAACTAGCGGGACCTACGAGCAGTACTTC
CASATSGTYEQYF
>TRBV6-2/TRBV6-3|few|TRBJ2-3|TRBD1
TGTGCCAGCAGTACCGGGACAGGGGAGAAAGATACGCAGTATTTT
CASSTGTGEKDTQYF
>TRBV9|-|TRBJ1-2|-
TGTGCCAGCAGCGTAAGGGGATCAGCTAACTATGGCTACACCTTC
CASSVRGSANYGYTF
>TRBV4-3|few|TRBJ1-5|TRBD1
TGCGCCAGCAGCCAGGAAAGGGGGCTGGGCAATCAGCCCCAGCATTTT
CASSQERGLGNQPQHF
>TRBV29-1|few|TRBJ2-2|-
TGCAGCGCCTCAGTGGAGACCGGGGAGCTGTTTTTT
CSASVETGELFF
>TRBV4-3|many|TRBJ1-1|-
TGCGCCAGCATCCCCGAAGCTTTCTTT
CASIPEAFF
>TRBV5-4|few|TRBJ2-1|-
TGTGCCAGCAGCTTTAGTTATGAGCAGTTCTTC
CASSFSYEQFF
>TRBV3-1|few|TRBJ2-3|-
TGTGCCAGCAGTTCGAGCGGCTTCAGCACAGATACGCAGTATTTT
CASSSSGFSTDTQYF
>TRBV20-1|many|TRBJ2-1|TRBD2
TGCAGTGCTAGACCCCCCCTACTAGCGAAGAGGGTCCATGAGCAGTTCTTC
CSARPPLLAKRVHEQFF
>TRBV5-1|few|TRBJ2-3|-
TGCGCCAGCAGCTCACTGACTAGTTTGGGAGATACGCAGTATTTT
CASSSLTSLGDTQYF
>TRBV5-1|-|TRBJ1-1|-
TGCGCCAGCAGCCAAACAGGCACTGAAGCTTTCTTT
CASSQTGTEAFF
>TRBV5-1|many|TRBJ1-2|-
TGCGCCAGCAGCATAACAGGGTCCCTGGGCTACACCTTC
CASSITGSLGYTF
>TRBV6-5|few|TRBJ1-6|TRBD1
TGTGCCAGCAGTTACTTCGGGACAGGGGATTCACCCCTCCACTTT
CASSYFGTGDSPLHF
>TRBV5-6|-|TRBJ2-3|-
TGTGCCAGCAGCTTCTCTCGTGGAGATACGCAGTATTTT
CASSFSRGDTQYF
>TRBV7-8|-|TRBJ1-1|-
TGTGCCAGCAGTCATATCGTACAGACTGGGGTAGCTGAAGCTTTCTTT
CASSHIVQTGVAEAFF
>TRBV6-5|few|TRBJ1-4|-
TGTGCCAGCAGCAGACAGGCGGACCAAAATGAAAAACTGTTTTTT
CASSRQADQNEKLFF